The 8 T cell receptor beta chains below were found in one sample sequenced in a study of blood T cell repertoires in COVID-19. TCRdb's copy holds only in-frame clones and misses some; the assay was immunoSEQ multiplex PCR. Of some 150,000 clones listed, around 82% are singletons. Sequencing used PBMCs or T cells enriched from blood (not recorded which). Receptors originate from a woman aged 45-60 years who had recovered from COVID-19.

The rearrangement links TRBV5-4 to TRBJ1-1; TRBD1 aligns across 7 bases. V lost 4 bases to trimming and J lost 11 bases; unmatched junction nucleotides: 11. Germline lookup yields CDR1 SGHNT and CDR2 YYREEE (reference sequence). The CDR3 sequence is 13 residues long. The CDR3 region is CASSLDPQGEAFF. CDR3 nucleotides: TGTGCCAGCAGCCTTGACCCTCAGGGGGAGGCTTTCTTT.

This clone has just one count. The junction and the germline gene differ at one end; a read error may be behind it. The chain is built from TRBV11-2 and TRBJ2-3; 11 bases line up with TRBD2. Germline V lookup: CDR1 SGHAT, CDR2 FQNNGV. The CDR3 is 16 residues long. As DNA, the CDR3 is TGTGCCAGCACCTTACTAGCGGGGGCCACCACAGATACGCAGTATTTT. Translated, it gives CASTLLAGATTDTQYF.

The V call is TRBV4-1, the J call TRBJ2-6, with D possibly matching TRBD1 (5 bases). V gave up 3 bases and J gave up 4 bases, with 19 bases separating them. In germline, CDR1 is MGHRA, CDR2 YSYEKL. The CDR3 runs to 18 residues. The CDR3 nucleotides are TGCGCCAGCAGCCAGGGGCACAGTTCAAGGGCCGGGGCCAACGTCCTGACTTTC. The encoded protein is CASSQGHSSRAGANVLTF.

The chain recombines TRBV28 with TRBJ1-3; D is unclear. The V and J ends lost 3 bases and 6 bases respectively, with 9 bases between them. CDR3 length: 13 residues. CDR1 and CDR2 (germline): MDHEN, SYDVKM. Written as DNA, the CDR3 is TGTGCCAGCAGTTTGGGCGGGCCAAACACCATATATTTT. Its protein product is CASSLGGPNTIYF.

The chain joins TRBV11-2 to TRBJ1-5; D remains ambiguous. Germline-derived CDR1 and CDR2 are SGHAT and FQNNGV. V lost 1 base and J lost 5, with 6 bases in between. This CDR3 is 13 amino acids long. The CDR3 loop reads CASSLGTDQPQHF. The DNA for the CDR3 is TGTGCCAGCAGCTTAGGCACAGATCAGCCCCAGCATTTT.

The genes are TRBV28 and TRBJ2-1, with TRBD2 as a possible D gene (5 bases). V dropped 8 bases and J dropped 7 bases, with 6 bases sitting between them. The CDR3 contains 10 residues. Germline V gene data show CDR1 as MDHEN and CDR2 as SYDVKM. This chain's CDR3 is CASRGNEQFF. DNA of the CDR3: TGTGCCAGCCGGGGAAATGAGCAGTTCTTC.

The chain combines TRBV18 with TRBJ1-2; 7 nucleotides line up with TRBD1. CDR1 is KGHSH, CDR2 LQKENI, per germline. This CDR3 has 13 amino acids. V lost 8 bases to trimming and J lost 5 bases; unmatched junction nucleotides: 8. For the CDR3, the DNA is TGTGCCAGCCACACAGGGGCGAGGTATGGCTACACCTTC. This sequence encodes CASHTGARYGYTF. The full variable domain, rest sourced from reference TRBV18 and TRBJ1-2, is NAGVMQNPRHLVRRRGQEARLRCSPMKGHSHVYWYRQLPEEGLKFMVYLQKENIIDESGMPKERFSAEFPKEGPSILRIQQVVRGDSAAYFCASHTGARYGYTFGSGTRLTVV.

The V gene is TRBV18, the J gene TRBJ1-1, with D uncertain. CDR1 and CDR2 from the germline V gene are KGHSH and LQKENI. V lost 0 bases and J 0 bases, leaving 5 bases between the germline ends. The CDR3 has 14 residues. CDR3 protein: CASSPPEVNTEAFF. CDR3 DNA sequence: TGTGCCAGCTCACCACCGGAGGTGAACACTGAAGCTTTCTTT.